One and the same sample provided the 14 T cell receptor beta chains below, sequenced in a study of cytomegalovirus exposure and HLA in healthy donors. Data came from immunoSEQ multiplex PCR; TCRdb stores just in-frame clones and leaves some out. The sample holds around 400,000 clones, more than 80% seen once. The sequencing input was PBMCs. The source is a woman aged 18-29 years in good health and CMV-seronegative.

Concerning this clone: This specimen includes other DNA sequences encoding the same CDR3. The chain recombines TRBV5-1 with TRBJ2-2; 11 bases map to TRBD1. In germline, CDR1 is SGHRS, CDR2 YFSETQ. The CDR3 spans 16 residues. Germline trimming cut 4 bases from V and 4 bases from J; bases unmatched to any gene: 6. CDR3 in DNA: TGCGCCAGCAGCCTGGACAGGGGGCAGGTCACCGGGGAGCTGTTTTTT. Translated, it gives CASSLDRGQVTGELFF.

The V and J genes are TRBV30 and TRBJ2-7; 10 bases agree with TRBD2. CDR3 length: 15 amino acids. The germline CDR1 and CDR2 sequences are GTSNPN and SVGIG (reference sequence). Trimming at V came to 4 bases and at J to 0 bases, leaving 6 bases not matched to a gene. CDR3 DNA sequence: TGTGCCTGGACCCCACTAGCGGGGAGCTCCTACGAGCAGTACTTC. The encoded protein is CAWTPLAGSSYEQYF. The full variable domain, rest sourced from reference TRBV30 and TRBJ2-7, is SQTIHQWPATLVQPVGSPLSLECTVEGTSNPNLYWYRQAAGRGLQLLFYSVGIGQISSEVPQNLSASRPQDRQFILSSKKLLLSDSGFYLCAWTPLAGSSYEQYFGPGTRLTVT.

This clone was observed a handful of times. The genes are TRBV16 and TRBJ1-6, with a weak D call TRBD1 (6 bases). CDR1 and CDR2 from the germline V gene are KGHSY and FQNENV. Trimming took off 3 bases at V and 10 bases at J, with 13 bases between the two ends. The CDR3 runs to 14 residues. The CDR3 is CASSHRGGRSPLHF. CDR3 in DNA: TGTGCCAGCAGCCACCGGGGGGGCCGGTCACCCCTCCACTTT.

V usage is TRBV2 and J usage is TRBJ2-5, with 7 bases matching TRBD2. CDR3 length: 15 residues. Looked up from germline, CDR1 is SNHLY and CDR2 is FYNNEI. The trim removed 6 bases at V and 3 bases at J, leaving 10 bases unmatched. For the CDR3, the DNA is TGTGCCAGCAGAGCCTCTTTCGGGGGGAAAGAGACCCAGTACTTC. Its translation is CASRASFGGKETQYF.

This chain links TRBV9 with TRBJ2-1, with 7 bases lining up with TRBD2. The CDR3 runs to 16 residues. V was clipped by 3 bases and J by 2 bases; unmatched bases: 8. Germline-derived CDR1 and CDR2 are SGDLS and YYNGEE. CDR3 nucleotide sequence: TGTGCCAGCAGCGGGGAGGGCGGTAGCACCTACAATGAGCAGTTCTTC. It specifies CASSGEGGSTYNEQFF.

The chain employs TRBV28 and TRBJ2-7, with D maybe TRBD1 (6 bases). Germline V CDR1 and CDR2: MDHEN, SYDVKM. This CDR3 has 15 amino acids. Deletions cut 5 bases from V and 2 bases from J, with 16 bases between. In DNA, the CDR3 is TGTGCCAGCAGTCCTTCTAGGGGGTGGACCTACGAGCAGTACTTC. Translation: CASSPSRGWTYEQYF.

The chain links TRBV27 to TRBJ1-1; 8 bases are a match to TRBD1. J lost 4 bases, V lost 7 bases, and 2 bases had no gene match. CDR1 is MNHEY and CDR2 is SMNVEV in the germline V gene (reference sequence). The CDR3 consists of 12 residues. The CDR3 loop is CASTTGGTEAFF. CDR3 bases: TGTGCCAGCACAACAGGGGGCACTGAAGCTTTCTTT.

This clone was counted between two and nine times. The rearrangement links TRBV7-9 to TRBJ1-4; no clear D. V lost 6 bases to trimming and J lost 8 bases, with 13 bases between them. The CDR3 sequence is 13 residues long. Germline V CDR1 and CDR2: SEHNR, FQNEAQ (reference sequence). The CDR3 is CASRPRFPEKLFF. The CDR3 DNA reads TGTGCCAGCAGACCGCGATTCCCCGAAAAACTGTTTTTT.

The V call is TRBV5-4, the J call TRBJ1-1; 10 bases are a match to TRBD1. The germline gives CDR1 SGHNT, CDR2 YYREEE (reference sequence). V gave up 4 bases and J gave up 0 bases; unmatched junction bases: 6. The CDR3 covers 16 residues. CDR3: CASSRGTGALNTEAFF. The CDR3, as DNA: TGTGCCAGCAGCCGAGGGACAGGGGCCTTGAACACTGAAGCTTTCTTT. The full variable domain, completed using reference TRBV5-4 and TRBJ1-1, is ETGVTQSPTHLIKTRGQQVTLRCSSQSGHNTVSWYQQALGQGPQFIFQYYREEENGRGNFPPRFSGLQFPNYSSELNVNALELDDSALYLCASSRGTGALNTEAFFGQGTRLTVV.

V usage is TRBV30 and J usage is TRBJ1-1; unclear D gene. This CDR3 is 14 amino acids long. With 4 bases removed from V and 3 bases from J, the gap between germline ends came to 15 bases. The germline V gene encodes CDR1 GTSNPN and CDR2 SVGIG (reference sequence). The DNA of the CDR3 is TGTGCCTGGAACTTCCGAGGTCCACACACTGAAGCTTTCTTT. It yields the protein CAWNFRGPHTEAFF.

The J gene is TRBJ1-1, the V gene TRBV27, with 8 bases aligning to TRBD1. The CDR3 contains 14 residues. The ends lost 5 bases at V and 5 bases at J; junction bases unmatched: 7. CDR1 is MNHEY and CDR2 is SMNVEV in the germline V gene (reference sequence). The CDR3: CASSPDRGGTEAFF. The CDR3 DNA is TGTGCCAGCAGTCCCGACAGGGGAGGTACTGAAGCTTTCTTT.

In this sample, this clone turned up a few times. The V call is TRBV19, the J call TRBJ2-7; unclear D gene. The CDR3 has 13 amino acids. Trimming pared 1 base from V and 4 bases from J, leaving 8 bases between. Germline V lookup: CDR1 LNHDA, CDR2 SQIVND (reference sequence). The CDR3 spells CASSIAHGYEQYF. The CDR3 nucleotides read TGTGCCAGTAGTATAGCGCACGGTTACGAGCAGTACTTC.

The V gene is TRBV28, the J gene TRBJ2-7; 7 nucleotides align to TRBD1. Germline CDR1 MDHEN, CDR2 SYDVKM. The CDR3 is 15 amino acids. V was pared by 5 bases and J by 0 bases, with 7 bases of the junction left unmatched. CDR3 coding DNA: TGTGCCAGCAGTCAAAGACAGGGTACCTCCTACGAGCAGTACTTC. It codes for CASSQRQGTSYEQYF.

V is TRBV11-2 and J is TRBJ2-5; the D gene is possibly TRBD1 (7 bases). The CDR3 spans 16 residues. Germline CDR1 is SGHAT and CDR2 is FQNNGV. V shed 4 bases and J shed 1 base, with 16 bases lying between them. CDR3 region: CASSSWTGLTQETQYF. The CDR3 coding sequence is TGTGCCAGCAGCTCATGGACAGGACTAACCCAAGAGACCCAGTACTTC.